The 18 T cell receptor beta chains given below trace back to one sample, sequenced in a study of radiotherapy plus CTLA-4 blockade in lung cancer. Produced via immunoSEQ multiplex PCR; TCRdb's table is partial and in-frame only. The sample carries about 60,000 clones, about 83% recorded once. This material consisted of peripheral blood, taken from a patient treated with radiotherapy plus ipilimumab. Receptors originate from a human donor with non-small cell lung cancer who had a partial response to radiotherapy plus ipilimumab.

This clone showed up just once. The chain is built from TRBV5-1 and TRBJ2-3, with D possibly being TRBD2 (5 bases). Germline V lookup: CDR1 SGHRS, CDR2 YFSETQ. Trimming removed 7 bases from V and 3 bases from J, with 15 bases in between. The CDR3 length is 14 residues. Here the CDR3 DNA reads TGCGCCAGCGATCCGGGCGGCGGGACAGATACGCAGTATTTT. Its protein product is CASDPGGGTDTQYF.

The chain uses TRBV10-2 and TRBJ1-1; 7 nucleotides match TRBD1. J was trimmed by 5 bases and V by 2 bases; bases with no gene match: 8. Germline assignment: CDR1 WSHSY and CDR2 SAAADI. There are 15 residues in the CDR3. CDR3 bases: TGCGCCAGCAGTGAGCGAGGGGGCGGAGGGACTGAAGCTTTCTTT. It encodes CASSERGGGGTEAFF.

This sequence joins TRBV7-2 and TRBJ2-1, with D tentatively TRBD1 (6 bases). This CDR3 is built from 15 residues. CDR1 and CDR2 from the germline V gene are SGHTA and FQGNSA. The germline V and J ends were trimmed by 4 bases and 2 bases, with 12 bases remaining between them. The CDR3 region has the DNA TGTGCCAGCAGCTCCGGACAGCCAGCCTACAATGAGCAGTTCTTC. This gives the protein CASSSGQPAYNEQFF.

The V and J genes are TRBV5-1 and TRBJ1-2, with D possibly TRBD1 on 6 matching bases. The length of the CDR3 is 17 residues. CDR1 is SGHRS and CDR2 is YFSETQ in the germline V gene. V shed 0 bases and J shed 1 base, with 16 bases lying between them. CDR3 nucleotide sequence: TGCGCCAGCAGCTTGGGACAGGTGACGAATCTTAACTATGGCTACACCTTC. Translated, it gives CASSLGQVTNLNYGYTF.

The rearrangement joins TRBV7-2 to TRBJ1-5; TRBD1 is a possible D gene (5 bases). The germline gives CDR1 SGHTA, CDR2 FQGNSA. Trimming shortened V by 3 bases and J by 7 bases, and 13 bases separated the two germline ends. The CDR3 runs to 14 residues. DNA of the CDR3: TGTGCCAGCAGCTTTCAGCAGGGAGGGCAGCCCCAGCATTTT. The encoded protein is CASSFQQGGQPQHF.

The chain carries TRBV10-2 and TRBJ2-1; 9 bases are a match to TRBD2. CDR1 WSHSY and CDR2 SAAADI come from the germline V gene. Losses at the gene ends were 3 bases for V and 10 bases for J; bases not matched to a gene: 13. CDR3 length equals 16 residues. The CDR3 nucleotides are TGCGCCAGCAGTGACCTTAGCGGGAGAAAAAGGGGGGAGCAGTTCTTC. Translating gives CASSDLSGRKRGEQFF.

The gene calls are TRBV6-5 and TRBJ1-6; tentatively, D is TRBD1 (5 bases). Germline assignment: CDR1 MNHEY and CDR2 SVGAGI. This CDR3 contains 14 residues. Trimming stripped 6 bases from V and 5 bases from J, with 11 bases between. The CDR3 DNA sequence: TGTGCCAGCAGAAGGACACCTAATAATTCACCCCTCCACTTT. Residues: CASRRTPNNSPLHF.

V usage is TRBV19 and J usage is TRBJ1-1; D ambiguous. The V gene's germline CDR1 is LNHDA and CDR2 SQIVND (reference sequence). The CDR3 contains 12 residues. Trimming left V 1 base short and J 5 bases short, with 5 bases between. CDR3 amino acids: CASSIGSTEAFF. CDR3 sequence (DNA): TGTGCCAGTAGTATAGGGAGTACTGAAGCTTTCTTT.

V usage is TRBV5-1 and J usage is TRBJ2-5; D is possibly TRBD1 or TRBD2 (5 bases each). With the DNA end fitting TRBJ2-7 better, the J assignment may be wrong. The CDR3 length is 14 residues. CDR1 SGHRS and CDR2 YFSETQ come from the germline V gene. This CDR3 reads CASRFIAGGYEQYF. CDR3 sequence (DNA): TGCGCCAGCAGGTTCATAGCTGGGGGCTACGAGCAGTACTTC.

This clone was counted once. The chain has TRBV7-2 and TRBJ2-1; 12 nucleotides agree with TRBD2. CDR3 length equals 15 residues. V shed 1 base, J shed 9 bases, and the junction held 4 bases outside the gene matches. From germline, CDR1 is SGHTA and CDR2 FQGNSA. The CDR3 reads CASSLGLAGGAEQFF. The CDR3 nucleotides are TGTGCCAGCAGCTTAGGTCTAGCGGGAGGGGCTGAGCAGTTCTTC.

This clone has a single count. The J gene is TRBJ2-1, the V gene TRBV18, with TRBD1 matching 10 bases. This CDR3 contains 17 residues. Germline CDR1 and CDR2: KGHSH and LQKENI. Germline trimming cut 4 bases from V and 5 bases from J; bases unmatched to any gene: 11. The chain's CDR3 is CASSLPTGGQLNNEQFF. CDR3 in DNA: TGTGCCAGCTCACTACCGACAGGGGGCCAGCTAAACAATGAGCAGTTCTTC.

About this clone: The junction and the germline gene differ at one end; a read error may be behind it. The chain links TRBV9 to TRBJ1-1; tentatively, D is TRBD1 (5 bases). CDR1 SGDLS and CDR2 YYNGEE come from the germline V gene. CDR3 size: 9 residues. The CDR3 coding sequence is TGTGCCAGCAGCCCCAGGGCGTCTTGG. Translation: CASSPRASW.

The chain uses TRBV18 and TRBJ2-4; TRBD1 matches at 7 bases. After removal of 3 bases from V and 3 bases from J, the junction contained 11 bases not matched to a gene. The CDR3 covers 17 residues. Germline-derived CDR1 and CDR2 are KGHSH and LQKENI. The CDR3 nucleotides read TGTGCCAGCTCACCGACGACAGGGAGAGGGGGCAAAAACATTCAGTACTTC. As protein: CASSPTTGRGGKNIQYF.

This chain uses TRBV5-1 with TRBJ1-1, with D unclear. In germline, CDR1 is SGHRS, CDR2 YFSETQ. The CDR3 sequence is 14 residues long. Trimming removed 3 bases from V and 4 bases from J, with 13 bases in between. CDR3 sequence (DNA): TGCGCCAGCAGCTGGGGAGCCATGGTCACTGAAGCTTTCTTT. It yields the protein CASSWGAMVTEAFF.

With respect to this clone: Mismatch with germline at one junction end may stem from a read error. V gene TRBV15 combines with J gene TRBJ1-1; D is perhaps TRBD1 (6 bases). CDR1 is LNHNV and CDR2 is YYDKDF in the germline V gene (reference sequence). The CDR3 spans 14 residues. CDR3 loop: CATSGEQGNTEAFF. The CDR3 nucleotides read TGTGCCACCAGCGGAGAACAGGGAAACACTGAAGCTTTCTTT.

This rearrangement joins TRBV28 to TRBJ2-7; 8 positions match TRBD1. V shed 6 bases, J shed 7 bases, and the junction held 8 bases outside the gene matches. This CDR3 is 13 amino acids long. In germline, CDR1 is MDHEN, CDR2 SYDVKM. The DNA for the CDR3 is TGTGCCAGCAGGCAGGGGGCTGTGGAGGAGCAGTACTTC. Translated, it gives CASRQGAVEEQYF.

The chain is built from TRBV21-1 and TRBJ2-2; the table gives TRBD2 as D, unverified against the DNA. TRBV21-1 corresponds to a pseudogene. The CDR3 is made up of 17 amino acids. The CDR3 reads CASSKASGRTHTGELFF. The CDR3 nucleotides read TGTGCCAGCAGCAAAGCTAGCGGGAGGACCCACACCGGGGAGCTGTTTTTT.

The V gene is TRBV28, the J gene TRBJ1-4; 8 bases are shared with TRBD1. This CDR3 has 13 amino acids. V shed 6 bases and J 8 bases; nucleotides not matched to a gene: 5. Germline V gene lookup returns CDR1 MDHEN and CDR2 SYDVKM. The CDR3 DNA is TGTGCCAGCAGAACAGGGGGGCGGGAAAAACTGTTTTTT. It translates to CASRTGGREKLFF. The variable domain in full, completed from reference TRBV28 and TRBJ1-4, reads DVKVTQSSRYLVKRTGEKVFLECVQDMDHENMFWYRQDPGLGLRLIYFSYDVKMKEKGDIPEGYSVSREKKERFSLILESASTNQTSMYLCASRTGGREKLFFGSGTQLSVL.